This T cell receptor beta chain stems from a study of cytomegalovirus exposure and HLA in healthy donors. The donors were in the approximately 110-subject validation cohort; that cohort was separate from the roughly 700-subject first cohort. Comment on this clone: Its specificity is not known.

Only in-frame clones appear in the TCRdb table, and some are missing; sequencing was by immunoSEQ multiplex PCR. The sample lists 280,000 or so clones, more than 75% occurring once. Study observations and caveats: High specificity and sensitivity for cytomegalovirus status were reported for the classifier. There were some public TCRs occurring in many donors, but most TCR sequences were rare. Confirmation was obtained in vitro that a few CMV-associated chains are specific for CMV antigens.

Input material: PBMCs. The clonotype comes from a woman aged 18-30 years in good health and CMV-seronegative.

The CDR3 protein is CASSENFPDSYYGYTF. CDR3 sequence (DNA): TGTGCCAGCAGTGAAAACTTCCCGGACAGTTACTATGGCTACACCTTC. The J gene is TRBJ1-2, the V gene TRBV2; perhaps TRBD1 as D (6 bases). V shed 2 bases and J shed 3 bases, with 16 bases lying between them. Germline V gene data show CDR1 as SNHLY and CDR2 as FYNNEI. The CDR3 runs to 16 residues.